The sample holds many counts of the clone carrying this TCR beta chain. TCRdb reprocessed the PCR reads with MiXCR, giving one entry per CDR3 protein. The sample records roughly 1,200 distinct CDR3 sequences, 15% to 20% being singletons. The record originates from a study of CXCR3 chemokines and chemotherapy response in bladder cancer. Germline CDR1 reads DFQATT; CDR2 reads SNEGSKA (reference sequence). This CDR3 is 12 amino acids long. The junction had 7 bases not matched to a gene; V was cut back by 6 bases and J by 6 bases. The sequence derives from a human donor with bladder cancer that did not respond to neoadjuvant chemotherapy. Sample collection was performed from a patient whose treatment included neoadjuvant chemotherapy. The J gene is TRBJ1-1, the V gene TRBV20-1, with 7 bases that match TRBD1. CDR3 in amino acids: CSAPRGQAEAFF. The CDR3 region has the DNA TGCAGTGCGCCGAGGGGGCAAGCTGAAGCTTTCTTT.